This T cell receptor beta chain was sequenced during a study of regulatory T cells in long-lasting Graves disease. With iRepertoire HTBI primers and Arm-PCR of CDR3 regions, TCR beta libraries were built. TCRdb ran MiXCR on the multiplex PCR reads and lists one entry per CDR3 protein. The repertoire holds some 430,000 distinct CDR3 sequences, 20% to 25% seen once, with 7.1% in the top ten. As to time point: persistent/refractory GD, antithyroid drugs over 5 years with positive TRAb. RNA isolated from PBMCs was used to make the TCR library. Recruitment took place at an endocrinology department in Xi'an, China. The receptor was derived from a female donor with Graves disease. Specimen: peripheral blood mononuclear cells (PBMCs), collected when the disease was refractory, from a patient treated with antithyroid drugs.

The CDR3 reads CASSLESGRGETQYF. CDR3 sequence (DNA): TGTGCCAGCAGCTTAGAATCCGGGCGGGGCGAGACCCAGTACTTC. The chain carries TRBV7-9 and TRBJ2-5; D perhaps matches TRBD2 (6 bases). Germline CDR1 SEHNR, CDR2 FQNEAQ (reference sequence). Trimming took off 1 base at V and 5 bases at J, with 14 bases between the two ends. CDR3 length equals 15 residues.